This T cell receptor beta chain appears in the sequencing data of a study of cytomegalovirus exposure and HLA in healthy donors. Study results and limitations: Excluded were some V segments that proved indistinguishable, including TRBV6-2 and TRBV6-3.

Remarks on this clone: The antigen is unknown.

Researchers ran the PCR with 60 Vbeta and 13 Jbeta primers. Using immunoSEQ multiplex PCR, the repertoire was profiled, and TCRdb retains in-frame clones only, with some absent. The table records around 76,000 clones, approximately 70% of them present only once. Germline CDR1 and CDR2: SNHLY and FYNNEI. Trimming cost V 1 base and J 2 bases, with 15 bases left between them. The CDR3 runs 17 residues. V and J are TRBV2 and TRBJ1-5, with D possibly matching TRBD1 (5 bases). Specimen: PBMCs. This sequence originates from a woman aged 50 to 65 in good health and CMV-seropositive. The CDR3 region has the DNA TGTGCCAGCAGTGAAGAAATTCTGACGGGGGGCAATCAGCCCCAGCATTTT. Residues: CASSEEILTGGNQPQHF.